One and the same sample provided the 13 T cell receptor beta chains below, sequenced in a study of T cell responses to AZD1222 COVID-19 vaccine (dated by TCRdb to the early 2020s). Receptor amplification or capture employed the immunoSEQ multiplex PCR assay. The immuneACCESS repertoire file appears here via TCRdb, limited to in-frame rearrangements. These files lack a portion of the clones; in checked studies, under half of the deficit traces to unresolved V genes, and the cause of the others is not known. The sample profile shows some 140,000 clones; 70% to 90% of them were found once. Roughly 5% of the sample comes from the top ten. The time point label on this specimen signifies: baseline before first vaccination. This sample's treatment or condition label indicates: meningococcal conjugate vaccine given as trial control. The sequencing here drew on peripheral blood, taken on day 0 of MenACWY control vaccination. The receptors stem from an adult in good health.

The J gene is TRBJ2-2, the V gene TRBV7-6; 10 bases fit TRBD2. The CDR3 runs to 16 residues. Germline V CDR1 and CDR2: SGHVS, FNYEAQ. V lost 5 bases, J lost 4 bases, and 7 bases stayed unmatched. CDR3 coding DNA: TGTGCCAGCAGCGGCGAAGCGGGAGGGCCCACCGGGGAGCTGTTTTTT. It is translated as CASSGEAGGPTGELFF.

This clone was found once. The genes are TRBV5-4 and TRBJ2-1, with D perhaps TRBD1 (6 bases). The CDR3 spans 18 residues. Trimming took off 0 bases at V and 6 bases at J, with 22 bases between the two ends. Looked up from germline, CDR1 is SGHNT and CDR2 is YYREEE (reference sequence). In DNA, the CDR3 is TGTGCCAGCAGCTTGGGTAACTGGGGGCTCCTCCGAAGCAATGAGCAGTTCTTC. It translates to CASSLGNWGLLRSNEQFF.

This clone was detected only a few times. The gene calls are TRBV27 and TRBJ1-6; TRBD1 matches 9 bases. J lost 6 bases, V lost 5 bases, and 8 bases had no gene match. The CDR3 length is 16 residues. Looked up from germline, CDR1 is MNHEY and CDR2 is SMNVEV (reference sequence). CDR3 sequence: CASSERTGVGNSPLHF. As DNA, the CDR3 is TGTGCCAGCAGTGAGCGGACAGGGGTAGGTAATTCACCCCTCCACTTT.

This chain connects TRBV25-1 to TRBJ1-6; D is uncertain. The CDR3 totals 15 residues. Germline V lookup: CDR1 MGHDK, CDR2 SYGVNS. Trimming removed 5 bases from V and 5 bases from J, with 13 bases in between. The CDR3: CASSPAREDNSPLHF. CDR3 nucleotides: TGTGCCAGCAGTCCGGCAAGGGAGGATAATTCACCCCTCCACTTT.

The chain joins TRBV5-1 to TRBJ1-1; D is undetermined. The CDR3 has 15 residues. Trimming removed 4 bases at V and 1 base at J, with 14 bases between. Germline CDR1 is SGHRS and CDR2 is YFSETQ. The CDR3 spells CASSAGTAENTEAFF. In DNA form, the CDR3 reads TGCGCCAGCAGCGCCGGAACGGCGGAGAACACTGAAGCTTTCTTT. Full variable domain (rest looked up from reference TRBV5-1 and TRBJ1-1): KAGVTQTPRYLIKTRGQQVTLSCSPISGHRSVSWYQQTPGQGLQFLFEYFSETQRNKGNFPGRFSGRQFSNSRSEMNVSTLELGDSALYLCASSAGTAENTEAFFGQGTRLTVV.

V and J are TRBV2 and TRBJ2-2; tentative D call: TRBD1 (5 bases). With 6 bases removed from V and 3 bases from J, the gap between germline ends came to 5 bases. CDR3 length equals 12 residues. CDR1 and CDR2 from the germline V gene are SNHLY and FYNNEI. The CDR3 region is CASRQDTGELFF. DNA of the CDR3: TGTGCCAGCAGACAGGACACCGGGGAGCTGTTTTTT.

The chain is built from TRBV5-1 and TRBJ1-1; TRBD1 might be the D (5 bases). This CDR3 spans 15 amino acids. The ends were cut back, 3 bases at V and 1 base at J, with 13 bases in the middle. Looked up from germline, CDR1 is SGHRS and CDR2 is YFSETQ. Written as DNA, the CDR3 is TGCGCCAGCAGCTCGGAGTTCACAGGGAACACTGAAGCTTTCTTT. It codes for CASSSEFTGNTEAFF. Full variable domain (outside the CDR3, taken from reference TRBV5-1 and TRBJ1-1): KAGVTQTPRYLIKTRGQQVTLSCSPISGHRSVSWYQQTPGQGLQFLFEYFSETQRNKGNFPGRFSGRQFSNSRSEMNVSTLELGDSALYLCASSSEFTGNTEAFFGQGTRLTVV.

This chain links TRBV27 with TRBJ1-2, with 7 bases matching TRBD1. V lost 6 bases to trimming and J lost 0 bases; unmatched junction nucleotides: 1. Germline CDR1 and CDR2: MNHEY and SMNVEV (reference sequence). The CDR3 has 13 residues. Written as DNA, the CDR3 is TGTGCCAGCAGGACAGGGACTAACTATGGCTACACCTTC. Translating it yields CASRTGTNYGYTF.

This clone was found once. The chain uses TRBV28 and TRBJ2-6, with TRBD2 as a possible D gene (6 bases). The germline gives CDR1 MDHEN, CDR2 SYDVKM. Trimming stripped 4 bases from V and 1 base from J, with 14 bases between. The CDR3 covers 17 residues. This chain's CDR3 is CASSSPPGGSGANVLTF. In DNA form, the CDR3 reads TGTGCCAGCAGTTCCCCGCCCGGGGGTTCTGGGGCCAACGTCCTGACTTTC.

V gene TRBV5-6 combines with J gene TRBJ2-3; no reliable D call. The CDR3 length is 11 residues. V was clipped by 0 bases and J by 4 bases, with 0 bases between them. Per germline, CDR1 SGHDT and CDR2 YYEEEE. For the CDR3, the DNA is TGTGCCAGCAGCTTGGCAGATACGCAGTATTTT. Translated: CASSLADTQYF.

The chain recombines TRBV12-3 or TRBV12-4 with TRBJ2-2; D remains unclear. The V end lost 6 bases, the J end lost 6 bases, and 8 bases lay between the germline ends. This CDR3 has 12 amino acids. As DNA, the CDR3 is TGTGCCAGCAGGATCAAGGCCGGGGAGCTGTTTTTT. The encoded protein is CASRIKAGELFF.

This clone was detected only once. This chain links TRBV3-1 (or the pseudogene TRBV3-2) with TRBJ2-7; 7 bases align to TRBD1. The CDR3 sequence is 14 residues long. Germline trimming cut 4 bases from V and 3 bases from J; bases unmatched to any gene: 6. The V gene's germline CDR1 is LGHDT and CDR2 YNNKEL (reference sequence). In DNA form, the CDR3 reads TGTGCCAGCAGCCTAAGCAGGGGGAGCTACGAGCAGTACTTC. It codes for CASSLSRGSYEQYF.

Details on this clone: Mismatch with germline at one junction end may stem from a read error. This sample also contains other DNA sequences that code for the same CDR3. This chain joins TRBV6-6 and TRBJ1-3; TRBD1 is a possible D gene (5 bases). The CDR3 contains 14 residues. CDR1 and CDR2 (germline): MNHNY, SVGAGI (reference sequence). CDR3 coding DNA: TGTGCCAGCAGTTACAGCCAGGGAGGAAACACCATATACTTT. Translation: CASSYSQGGNTIYF.